The 20 T cell receptor beta chains reported below all come from one sample, sequenced in a study of breast tumors, draining lymph nodes, adjacent tissues. Using its own MiXCR run on the multiplex PCR reads, TCRdb lists one record per CDR3 protein. The data show around 300,000 distinct CDR3 sequences, 30% seen once. Breast cancer patients provided tissue from their axillary draining lymph nodes. Specimen: axillary lymph node tissue. These receptors all come from a female donor with breast cancer. Some clones in this sample may be carry-over from other donors' samples.

In its sample, this clonotype was seen many times. The chain recombines TRBV19 with TRBJ2-1; TRBD2 aligns across 14 bases. This CDR3 region has 18 residues. The J segment lost 5 bases and the V segment lost 6 bases, leaving 12 bases of the junction unmatched. Germline CDR1 is LNHDA and CDR2 is SQIVND (reference sequence). CDR3 region: CASRGTSGRGVFNNEQFF. The CDR3 coding sequence is TGTGCCAGTAGAGGGACTAGCGGGAGAGGGGTATTCAACAATGAGCAGTTCTTC.

Concerning this clonotype: A single base separates this from a much larger clone, so it may be a read error. The chain uses TRBV4-2 and TRBJ2-3, with D possibly matching TRBD2 (6 bases). The length of the CDR3 is 16 residues. V lost 4 bases, J lost 0 bases, and 14 bases lay in between. Looked up from germline, CDR1 is LGHNA and CDR2 is YNFKEQ. CDR3 protein: CASSLETGASTDTQYF. The CDR3, as DNA: TGTGCCAGCAGCCTAGAGACGGGAGCTAGCACAGATACGCAGTATTTT.

This clonotype was counted many times. The chain joins TRBV11-2 to TRBJ1-4; no definite D call. Deletions cut 3 bases from V and 0 bases from J, with 11 bases between. Germline V CDR1 and CDR2: SGHAT, FQNNGV. CDR3 length: 16 amino acids. The CDR3 DNA reads TGTGCCAGCAGCTTTGGCGATACAACAACTAATGAAAAACTGTTTTTT. Translation gives CASSFGDTTTNEKLFF.

The V gene is TRBV18, the J gene TRBJ2-3, with 8 bases identical to TRBD1. Germline V CDR1 and CDR2: KGHSH, LQKENI. The CDR3 length is 14 residues. J was trimmed by 4 bases and V by 2 bases; bases with no gene match: 2. In nucleotides, the CDR3 is TGTGCCAGCTCACCATTGGACAGGGCAGATACGCAGTATTTT. As protein: CASSPLDRADTQYF.

V is TRBV7-2 and J is TRBJ1-6, with D tentatively TRBD1 (5 bases). V shed 5 bases and J shed 7 bases, with 15 bases lying between them. CDR1 is SGHTA and CDR2 is FQGNSA in the germline V gene. This CDR3 is built from 15 residues. CDR3 sequence: CASSDGAGTNSPLHF. CDR3 nucleotides: TGTGCCAGCAGCGACGGAGCAGGGACGAATTCACCCCTCCACTTT.

This clonotype occurred once. It may be a read error: a sequence one base away is much more abundant. V gene TRBV6-1 combines with J gene TRBJ1-2, with 11 positions matching TRBD1. The CDR3 is 15 residues long. Germline CDR1 and CDR2: MNHNS and SASEGT. With 5 bases clipped from V and 4 bases from J, the junction kept 6 bases outside the gene matches. Written as DNA, the CDR3 is TGTGCCAGCAGTCGCCGGGACAGGGGGAGCTATGGCTACACCTTC. This translates into CASSRRDRGSYGYTF.

This clonotype was found many times. The rearrangement joins TRBV5-1 to TRBJ2-7, with a weak D call TRBD2 (5 bases). V was shortened by 0 bases and J by 4 bases, with 11 bases between the two germline ends. This CDR3 is 14 amino acids long. Germline assignment: CDR1 SGHRS and CDR2 YFSETQ. The CDR3 region has the DNA TGCGCCAGCAGCTTGGAGCTAGCCAAATACGAGCAGTACTTC. Amino acid sequence: CASSLELAKYEQYF.

This clonotype was seen ten or more times. V gene TRBV5-1 combines with J gene TRBJ2-7; 16 nucleotides agree with TRBD2. J lost 5 bases, V lost 4 bases, and 12 bases had no gene match. From germline, CDR1 is SGHRS and CDR2 YFSETQ. CDR3 length: 18 residues. CDR3 amino acids: CASSLTGTSGRAGNEQYF. CDR3 DNA sequence: TGCGCCAGCAGCCTTACCGGGACTAGCGGGAGGGCTGGAAACGAGCAGTACTTC.

The gene calls are TRBV7-3 and TRBJ2-2; 8 nucleotides align to TRBD1. This CDR3 is built from 14 residues. V dropped 5 bases and J dropped 4; count of bases not matched to a gene: 3. Germline values: CDR1 SGHTA, CDR2 FQGTGA. The CDR3 bases are TGTGCCAGCAGCCCAACAGGGGGCACCGGGGAGCTGTTTTTT. Translated: CASSPTGGTGELFF.

This clonotype was seen repeatedly, ten times or more. V is TRBV4-1 and J is TRBJ1-2; 7 nucleotides match TRBD1. V was pared by 6 bases and J by 8 bases, with 6 bases of the junction left unmatched. Germline CDR1 is MGHRA and CDR2 is YSYEKL. The length of the CDR3 is 12 residues. For the CDR3, the DNA is TGCGCCAGCAGTCCTGACAGGGTCGGCTACACCTTC. The encoded protein is CASSPDRVGYTF.

This clonotype was detected many times. The chain links TRBV12-3 or TRBV12-4 to TRBJ1-3, with D hard to call. V gave up 3 bases and J gave up 5 bases, with 11 bases separating them. The CDR3 is made up of 14 amino acids. The DNA for the CDR3 is TGTGCCAGCAGTTTTCGCCAAGCGAGAAACACCATATATTTT. Protein sequence: CASSFRQARNTIYF.

Ten or more counts support this clonotype. This chain connects TRBV10-2 to TRBJ2-7; the match to TRBD2 covers 14 bases. Trimming cost V 6 bases and J 0 bases; bases outside gene matches: 13. The CDR3 loop spans 19 amino acids. Germline V gene data show CDR1 as WSHSY and CDR2 as SAAADI. The CDR3 loop is CASRGGLAGDRLSSYEQYF. The DNA of the CDR3 is TGCGCCAGCAGGGGGGGACTAGCGGGAGATCGGCTGAGCTCCTACGAGCAGTACTTC.

This clonotype was counted ten times or more. This chain joins TRBV12-3 or TRBV12-4 and TRBJ2-3, with D perhaps TRBD1 or TRBD2 (5 bases each). The CDR3 sequence is 13 residues long. With 6 bases removed from V and 9 bases from J, the gap between germline ends came to 16 bases. This CDR3 reads CASSFLAGGTQYF. The CDR3 region has the DNA TGTGCCAGCAGCTTCCTGGCTGGGGGAACGCAGTATTTT.

The chain combines TRBV7-2 with TRBJ1-3; D is ambiguous. This CDR3 contains 16 residues. V lost 5 bases to trimming and J lost 0 bases, with 14 bases between them. CDR1 and CDR2 from the germline V gene are SGHTA and FQGNSA. The CDR3 spells CASSLKTVGSGNTIYF. The CDR3 nucleotides read TGTGCCAGCAGCCTCAAGACCGTCGGCTCTGGAAACACCATATATTTT.

In this sample, this clonotype turned up many times. V is TRBV24-1 and J is TRBJ2-5; D may correspond to TRBD1 or TRBD2 (5 bases each). Between the trimmed V and J ends, which lost 5 bases and 4 bases, there was a span of 19 bases. The CDR3 spans 16 residues. Germline loops: CDR1 KGHDR, CDR2 SFDVKD. The CDR3 DNA follows: TGTGCCACCAGTGGACGGATTCAGGGACGGGGAGAGACCCAGTACTTC. It specifies CATSGRIQGRGETQYF.

There are many counts of this clonotype. The chain links TRBV5-1 to TRBJ2-1; D gene uncertain. The V end lost 3 bases, the J end lost 5 bases, and 9 bases lay between the germline ends. CDR3 size: 13 residues. Germline assignment: CDR1 SGHRS and CDR2 YFSETQ. The CDR3: CASSSGWDNEQFF. CDR3 nucleotides: TGCGCCAGCAGCTCGGGCTGGGACAATGAGCAGTTCTTC.

With regard to this clonotype: The junction departs from the called germline gene at one end, perhaps through a read error. The rearrangement links TRBV11-3 to TRBJ1-5; 8 bases fit TRBD1. Germline values: CDR1 SGHNT, CDR2 YENEEA. The CDR3 has 14 amino acids. CDR3 DNA: TGTGCCAGCAGCCGAGGACAGGGCAATCAGCCCCGGCATTTT. Translating it yields CASSRGQGNQPRHF.

In this sample, this clonotype turned up many times. This chain links TRBV9 with TRBJ1-4; 9 nucleotides agree with TRBD1. CDR1 is SGDLS and CDR2 is YYNGEE in the germline V gene. Trimming took 3 bases from V and 7 from J; bases not matched to a gene: 13. This CDR3 is built from 17 residues. The CDR3 bases are TGTGCCAGCAGCGCCGGACCGCCGGGACAGGGAGGTGAAAAACTGTTTTTT. Amino acid sequence: CASSAGPPGQGGEKLFF.

This clonotype showed up many times. This chain uses TRBV19 with TRBJ2-1, with 8 bases lining up with TRBD2. Germline V lookup: CDR1 LNHDA, CDR2 SQIVND (reference sequence). Losses at the gene ends were 6 bases for V and 3 bases for J; bases not matched to a gene: 10. The CDR3 covers 16 residues. The CDR3 region is CASSRRAGAGYNEQFF. DNA for the CDR3: TGTGCCAGTAGCAGGAGAGCGGGAGCGGGCTACAATGAGCAGTTCTTC.

This clonotype has ten or more counts. The chain links TRBV12-3 or TRBV12-4 to TRBJ2-7; tentatively, D is TRBD2 (5 bases). The CDR3 spans 12 residues. The V end lost 5 bases, the J end lost 5 bases, and 10 bases lay between the germline ends. The CDR3 DNA sequence: TGTGCCAGCAGTCGAGGGCACAACGAGCAGTACTTC. Protein: CASSRGHNEQYF.